This TCR beta chain was observed in a study of blood T cell repertoires in COVID-19. Seattle participants joined during active infection and were tracked over time. V trimming: 3 bases; J trimming: 6 bases; junction bases outside the gene matches: 6. Germline-derived CDR1 and CDR2 are SGHRS and YFSETQ. CDR3 length: 16 residues. Per the study methods: Cell counts per sample came from amplifying reference gene primers. The repertoire was sequenced with immunoSEQ multiplex PCR; TCRdb's copy has only in-frame clones and lacks some. The V and J calls and the clone size are those of that table, but D and trimming were determined from the DNA. The data show fewer than 250,000 clones, approximately 91% seen once.

The sequence was collected from a man aged 25-40 years with COVID-19, enrolled during active disease. The J gene is TRBJ1-6, the V gene TRBV5-1, with 10 nucleotides matching TRBD1. Sequences were obtained from peripheral blood. CDR3 loop: CASSSWTGGGNSPLHF. The CDR3 DNA reads as TGCGCCAGCAGCTCCTGGACAGGGGGAGGTAATTCACCCCTCCACTTT.